These 3 T cell receptor beta chains share one sample of origin, sequenced in a study of CD4 T cells in relation to SARS-CoV-2 and coronaviruses. The protocol was immunoSEQ multiplex PCR, while the TCRdb copy is restricted to in-frame clones and leaves out a portion. The table shows about 23,000 clones, with just over 65% occurring only once. Before the COVID-19 pandemic, during about 2011-2019, CD4+ T cells were taken from unexposed donors. The cells were cultured for approximately ten days before CD4+ T cells were isolated. No antigen is known for these receptors. Sequenced sample: CD4+ T cells from PBMCs, cultured in vitro. Source of these receptors: a human donor in good health.

The V call is TRBV7-3, the J call TRBJ2-2, with 8 bases that match TRBD2. CDR1 is SGHTA, CDR2 FQGTGA, per germline. The CDR3 contains 15 residues. The V gene end was trimmed by 5 bases and the J gene end by 7 bases; junction bases not matched to a gene: 9. CDR3 loop: CASSAGTSYSGELFF. The DNA for the CDR3 is TGTGCCAGCAGCGCCGGGACTAGTTACAGCGGGGAGCTGTTTTTT.

This clone was found a few times. The genes are TRBV6-2 or TRBV6-3 and TRBJ1-2, with a tentative D call TRBD1 (6 bases). Germline loops: CDR1 MNHEY, CDR2 SVGEGT. V was cut by 5 bases and J by 3 bases, with 13 bases left in between. The CDR3 covers 14 residues. The CDR3 bases are TGTGCCAGCAGTCGACAGGCTAGAGACTATGGCTACACCTTC. This sequence encodes CASSRQARDYGYTF.

The J gene is TRBJ2-7, the V gene TRBV7-6; either TRBD1 or TRBD2 may supply D (5 bases each). Trimming took off 1 base at V and 1 base at J, with 14 bases between the two ends. The CDR3 is 16 amino acids. Germline V gene lookup returns CDR1 SGHVS and CDR2 FNYEAQ. The CDR3: CASSLETVRESYEQYF. Written as DNA, the CDR3 is TGTGCCAGCAGCTTAGAAACGGTCAGGGAGTCCTACGAGCAGTACTTC. Looking up the rest from reference TRBV7-6 and TRBJ2-7 gives the full variable domain: GAGVSQSPRYKVTKRGQDVALRCDPISGHVSLYWYRQALGQGPEFLTYFNYEAQQDKSGLPNDRFSAERPEGSISTLTIQRTEQRDSAMYRCASSLETVRESYEQYFGPGTRLTVT.